This TCR beta chain is drawn from a study of cytomegalovirus exposure and HLA in healthy donors. The PCR used 60 Vbeta and 13 Jbeta primers. The data were produced by immunoSEQ multiplex PCR, yet TCRdb's version contains in-frame clones alone and is incomplete. The data show about 220,000 clones, 60% to 80% seen once. The CDR3 is 13 residues long. V was trimmed by 0 bases and J by 3 bases, leaving 5 bases between them. In germline, CDR1 is PRHDT, CDR2 FYEKMQ (reference sequence). V gene TRBV13 combines with J gene TRBJ2-5; no clear D. Source material: PBMCs. The TCR comes from a male donor in good health and CMV-seronegative. The CDR3 region is CASSLGSEETQYF. CDR3 DNA: TGTGCCAGCAGCTTAGGATCCGAAGAGACCCAGTACTTC.